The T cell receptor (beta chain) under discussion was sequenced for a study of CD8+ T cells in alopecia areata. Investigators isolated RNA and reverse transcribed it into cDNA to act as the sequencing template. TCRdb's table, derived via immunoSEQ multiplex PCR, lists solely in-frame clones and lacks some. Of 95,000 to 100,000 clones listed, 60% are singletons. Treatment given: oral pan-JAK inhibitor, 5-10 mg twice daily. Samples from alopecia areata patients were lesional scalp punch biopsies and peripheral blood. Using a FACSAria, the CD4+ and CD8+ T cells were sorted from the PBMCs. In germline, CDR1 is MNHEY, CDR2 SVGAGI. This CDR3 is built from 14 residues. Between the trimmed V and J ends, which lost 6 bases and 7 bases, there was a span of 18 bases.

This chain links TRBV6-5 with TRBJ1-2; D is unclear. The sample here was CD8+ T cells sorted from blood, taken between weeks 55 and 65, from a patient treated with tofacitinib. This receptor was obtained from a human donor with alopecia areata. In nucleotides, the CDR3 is TGTGCCAGCAGCCGAGGCGTGGGAGTCCGTGGCTACACCTTC. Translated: CASSRGVGVRGYTF.